A single T cell receptor (beta chain) is shown here with its context. Trimming at V came to 6 bases and at J to 5 bases, leaving 11 bases not matched to a gene. Germline values: CDR1 MDHEN, CDR2 SYDVKM. The CDR3 covers 16 residues. Produced via immunoSEQ multiplex PCR; TCRdb's table is partial and in-frame only. The sample records 200,000 to 250,000 clones, around 90% being singletons. The sample belongs to a study of blood T cell repertoires in COVID-19. This TCR was recovered from a woman aged 45 to 65 who had recovered from COVID-19. Sequenced material: PBMCs or T cells enriched from blood (not recorded which). J is TRBJ1-5 and V is TRBV28; TRBD1 matches at 9 bases. Written as DNA, the CDR3 is TGTGCCAGCAGCCGGACAGGGGCCCTTCGGTATCAGCCCCAGCATTTT. This encodes CASSRTGALRYQPQHF.